The TCR beta chain under discussion was sequenced for a study of blood T cell repertoires in COVID-19. Study details: The United States, Italy and Spain were the sources of the acute and convalescent COVID-19 samples.

The length of the CDR3 is 16 residues. V lost 0 bases and J 4 bases, leaving 13 bases between the germline ends. CDR1 and CDR2 from the germline V gene are SGHTA and FQGTGA. Study processing details: The authors estimated nucleated cell counts from reference gene primer amplification. Only in-frame clones appear in the TCRdb table, and some are missing; sequencing was by immunoSEQ multiplex PCR. That table gives V, J and clone size, and the DNA gave D and trimming. In the table there are some 180,000 clones, 85% of which are singletons. The TCR comes from a man aged 35 to 55 who had recovered from COVID-19. V usage is TRBV7-3 and J usage is TRBJ1-3, with D unclear. Specimen: PBMCs or T cells enriched from blood (not recorded which). CDR3 region: CASSLTPPLSGNTIYF. CDR3 in DNA: TGTGCCAGCAGCTTAACTCCCCCCTTGTCCGGAAACACCATATATTTT.